The 30 T cell receptor beta chains given below trace back to one sample, sequenced in a study of blood T cell repertoires in COVID-19. The data were produced by immunoSEQ multiplex PCR, yet TCRdb's version contains in-frame clones alone and is incomplete. The sample shows roughly 150,000 clones, 86% of them seen only once. The sample taken for sequencing was PBMCs or T cells enriched from blood (not recorded which). The receptors were sampled from a man aged 50-60 years who had recovered from COVID-19.

The chain uses TRBV5-1 and TRBJ1-1, with 10 bases aligning to TRBD1. The CDR3 covers 18 residues. Germline loops: CDR1 SGHRS, CDR2 YFSETQ. V lost 0 bases and J lost 3; bases outside the gene matches: 11. The DNA of the CDR3 is TGCGCCAGCAGCTTGGTCCCCGGGACAGGGGAAATGCACACTGAAGCTTTCTTT. Translating it yields CASSLVPGTGEMHTEAFF.

The chain has TRBV4-1 and TRBJ1-1; D gene ambiguous. CDR1 is MGHRA, CDR2 YSYEKL, per germline. The CDR3 has 11 residues. Trimming stripped 6 bases from V and 10 bases from J, with 12 bases between. DNA of the CDR3: TGCGCCAGCAGTCGGGAACGGAGAGCTTTCTTT. It translates to CASSRERRAFF.

V is TRBV6-5 and J is TRBJ1-2; TRBD1 matches 9 bases. The germline gives CDR1 MNHEY, CDR2 SVGAGI. Losses at the gene ends were 0 bases for V and 7 bases for J; bases not matched to a gene: 9. The CDR3 totals 16 residues. The chain's CDR3 is CASSYSTGGALGGYTF. The DNA of the CDR3 is TGTGCCAGCAGTTACTCGACAGGGGGAGCTTTGGGTGGCTACACCTTC.

The chain uses TRBV24-1 and TRBJ2-1; 9 bases agree with TRBD1. Germline CDR1 reads KGHDR; CDR2 reads SFDVKD. CDR3 size: 14 residues. V lost 10 bases and J lost 1; bases outside the gene matches: 4. CDR3 bases: TGTGCCACGACCGGACAGGGGTCCTACAATGAGCAGTTCTTC. This sequence encodes CATTGQGSYNEQFF.

This clone was observed a single time. CDR3: CARRMEAFF. The DNA for the CDR3 is TGTGCCAGGCGAATGGAAGCTTTCTTT. V usage is TRBV21-1 and J usage is TRBJ1-1. TRBV21-1 is an annotated pseudogene. The CDR3 has 9 amino acids.

This rearrangement joins TRBV27 to TRBJ1-2; no clear D. Germline CDR1 MNHEY, CDR2 SMNVEV (reference sequence). The CDR3 extends over 15 amino acids. V was shortened by 0 bases and J by 2 bases, with 10 bases between the two germline ends. This chain's CDR3 is CASSLSGQMNYGYTF. In DNA, the CDR3 is TGTGCCAGCAGTTTATCTGGCCAGATGAACTATGGCTACACCTTC.

This clone was observed a handful of times. This chain joins TRBV7-2 and TRBJ1-6; D perhaps matches TRBD1 (5 bases). Germline CDR1 is SGHTA and CDR2 is FQGNSA. Trimming shortened V by 3 bases and J by 2 bases, and 8 bases separated the two germline ends. The CDR3 is made up of 15 amino acids. CDR3 in amino acids: CASSLGTTYNSPLHF. The CDR3 DNA reads TGTGCCAGCAGCTTGGGGACTACCTATAATTCACCCCTCCACTTT. The complete variable domain, with remaining parts taken from reference TRBV7-2 and TRBJ1-6, reads GAGVSQSPSNKVTEKGKDVELRCDPISGHTALYWYRQSLGQGLEFLIYFQGNSAPDKSGLPSDRFSAERTGGSVSTLTIQRTQQEDSAVYLCASSLGTTYNSPLHFGNGTRLTVT.

V and J are TRBV28 and TRBJ1-2; TRBD1 agrees at 10 bases. With V trimmed by 5 bases and J by 8 bases, 8 bases remained unmatched. Germline V gene data show CDR1 as MDHEN and CDR2 as SYDVKM. The CDR3 runs 14 residues. DNA of the CDR3: TGTGCCAGCAGTCCACCGGGACAGGGGTACGGCTACACCTTC. Its translation: CASSPPGQGYGYTF.

In DNA, the CDR3 is TGCGCCAGCAGCTTTGGGAGTCCCGATACGCAGTATTTT. This codes for CASSFGSPDTQYF. The chain carries TRBV5-1 and TRBJ2-3, with D possibly matching TRBD2 (5 bases). Trimming shortened V by 2 bases and J by 6 bases, and 10 bases separated the two germline ends. The CDR3 consists of 13 residues. Per the germline V gene, CDR1 is SGHRS and CDR2 is YFSETQ.

This clone was seen more than once but under ten times. J is TRBJ1-5 and V is TRBV23-1; weak D call: TRBD1 (6 bases). TRBV23-1 belongs to the ORF category, with a function that is uncertain. The CDR3 has 15 amino acids. The V end was cut by 0 bases, the J end by 5 bases, with 11 bases between. DNA for the CDR3: TGCGCCAGCAGTCAATCATCAGGGGTGCATCAGCCCCAGCATTTT. Protein product: CASSQSSGVHQPQHF.

In this sample, this clone turned up a few times. This sequence joins TRBV11-2 and TRBJ2-1; 10 bases are shared with TRBD1. Germline CDR1 reads SGHAT; CDR2 reads FQNNGV. The CDR3 contains 15 residues. V was pared by 5 bases and J by 8 bases, with 9 bases of the junction left unmatched. The CDR3: CASSPTGTGAYEQFF. Here the CDR3 DNA reads TGTGCCAGCAGCCCGACCGGGACAGGGGCCTATGAGCAGTTCTTC.

The CDR3: CASSQDSASGRSEQFF. In nucleotides, the CDR3 is TGCGCCAGCAGCCAAGACTCTGCTAGCGGGAGGAGTGAGCAGTTCTTC. The rearrangement uses TRBV4-3 and TRBJ2-1, with 11 bases that match TRBD2. This CDR3 contains 16 residues. Germline CDR1 and CDR2: LGHNA and YSLEER. The V gene end was trimmed by 0 bases and the J gene end by 9 bases; junction bases not matched to a gene: 7.

J is TRBJ1-2 and V is TRBV21-1; the table calls TRBD1, which could not be checked here. TRBV21-1 is labeled a pseudogene. The CDR3 totals 15 residues. CDR3 in DNA: TGTGCCAGCAGCTCCGGACAGGGGGCTAACTATGGCTACACCTTC. Protein: CASSSGQGANYGYTF.

V and J are TRBV6-4 and TRBJ1-2; possible D gene TRBD1, 5 bases. The CDR3 is made up of 14 amino acids. Germline CDR1 reads MRHNA; CDR2 reads SNTAGT. V lost 0 bases to trimming and J lost 2 bases, with 7 bases between them. CDR3 nucleotides: TGTGCCAGCAGTGACTCTGGGGGGAACTATGGCTACACCTTC. Its protein is CASSDSGGNYGYTF.

V is TRBV19 and J is TRBJ1-2; D is uncertain. Per germline, CDR1 LNHDA and CDR2 SQIVND (reference sequence). The V end lost 5 bases, the J end lost 8 bases, and 15 bases lay between the germline ends. The CDR3 is 13 residues long. The chain's CDR3 is CASSWSVAFGYTF. The CDR3 bases are TGTGCCAGTAGTTGGAGCGTCGCCTTCGGCTACACCTTC.

The chain carries TRBV4-1 and TRBJ2-1, with 11 positions matching TRBD2. V lost 1 base, J lost 8 bases, and 4 bases stayed unmatched. The germline V gene has CDR1 MGHRA and CDR2 YSYEKL. The CDR3 sequence is 15 residues long. As DNA, the CDR3 is TGCGCCAGCAGCCAAGTTGAACTAGCGGGAGATGAGCAGTTCTTC. This codes for CASSQVELAGDEQFF.

In this sample, this clone turned up once. The chain combines TRBV7-2 with TRBJ2-7; 7 bases are a match to TRBD2. Germline assignment: CDR1 SGHTA and CDR2 FQGNSA. CDR3 size: 17 residues. The V and J ends lost 5 bases and 1 base, in that order; junction bases with no gene match: 14. This CDR3 reads CASSRMGGDIVSYEQYF. The CDR3 nucleotides are TGTGCCAGCAGCCGCATGGGGGGGGATATCGTTTCCTACGAGCAGTACTTC.

The CDR3 DNA is TGTGCCAGTAGTCCCGGCAGGGAGGGCTCACCCCTCCACTTT. Protein product: CASSPGREGSPLHF. The chain has TRBV19 and TRBJ1-6, with D possibly being TRBD1 (5 bases). CDR3 size: 14 residues. Trimming removed 5 bases at V and 10 bases at J, with 15 bases between. Germline CDR1 reads LNHDA; CDR2 reads SQIVND (reference sequence).

Points on this clone: The same CDR3 also results from other DNA sequences found in this sample. This chain links TRBV5-1 with TRBJ2-5; TRBD2 aligns across 10 bases. In germline, CDR1 is SGHRS, CDR2 YFSETQ. This CDR3 region has 15 residues. Trimming cost V 0 bases and J 5 bases; bases outside gene matches: 4. CDR3 in DNA: TGCGCCAGCAGCTTGGCCTTAGCGGGGGGTGAGACCCAGTACTTC. Protein product: CASSLALAGGETQYF.

The chain uses TRBV27 and TRBJ1-2; maybe TRBD1 (6 bases). V was shortened by 5 bases and J by 8 bases, with 18 bases between the two germline ends. The germline V gene has CDR1 MNHEY and CDR2 SMNVEV (reference sequence). This CDR3 is 14 amino acids long. The CDR3 region is CASSLTTGLHGYTF. In nucleotides, the CDR3 is TGTGCCAGCAGTCTCACAACAGGGTTGCACGGCTACACCTTC.

This chain joins TRBV30 and TRBJ1-4; TRBD1 is a possible D gene (6 bases). Germline values: CDR1 GTSNPN, CDR2 SVGIG (reference sequence). The CDR3 contains 14 residues. The ends were cut back, 0 bases at V and 8 bases at J, with 13 bases in the middle. CDR3 loop: CAWSVQRGSEKLFF. The CDR3 nucleotides are TGTGCCTGGAGTGTACAAAGGGGGTCGGAAAAACTGTTTTTT. Drawing the rest from reference TRBV30 and TRBJ1-4, the complete variable domain is SQTIHQWPATLVQPVGSPLSLECTVEGTSNPNLYWYRQAAGRGLQLLFYSVGIGQISSEVPQNLSASRPQDRQFILSSKKLLLSDSGFYLCAWSVQRGSEKLFFGSGTQLSVL.

The chain employs TRBV28 and TRBJ1-1; TRBD1 agrees at 9 bases. This CDR3 is 14 amino acids long. CDR1 is MDHEN and CDR2 is SYDVKM in the germline V gene. V dropped 6 bases and J dropped 5; count of bases not matched to a gene: 7. CDR3 nucleotides: TGTGCCAGCAGCTCACAGGGGGCTATTACTGAAGCTTTCTTT. It is translated as CASSSQGAITEAFF.

The rearrangement links TRBV25-1 to TRBJ1-1; D call uncertain. The ends were cut back, 2 bases at V and 1 base at J, with 8 bases in the middle. The CDR3 has 14 residues. The germline V gene has CDR1 MGHDK and CDR2 SYGVNS. CDR3 nucleotide sequence: TGTGCCAGCAGTGAAATACGGAGGAACACTGAAGCTTTCTTT. This encodes CASSEIRRNTEAFF.

The chain uses TRBV5-1 and TRBJ2-5; D gene ambiguous. Looked up from germline, CDR1 is SGHRS and CDR2 is YFSETQ. The CDR3 runs 14 residues. The germline V and J ends were trimmed by 0 bases and 2 bases, with 8 bases remaining between them. CDR3 region: CASSLATPQETQYF. As DNA, the CDR3 is TGCGCCAGCAGCTTGGCGACACCGCAAGAGACCCAGTACTTC.

The chain joins TRBV7-2 to TRBJ2-7; 7 bases match TRBD1. V lost 4 bases to trimming and J lost 2 bases; unmatched junction nucleotides: 5. The CDR3 spans 14 residues. Looked up from germline, CDR1 is SGHTA and CDR2 is FQGNSA. The CDR3 protein is CASSSWDRTYEQYF. CDR3 bases: TGTGCCAGCAGCTCCTGGGACAGAACCTACGAGCAGTACTTC.

The chain links TRBV5-1 to TRBJ1-6; D gene ambiguous. CDR1 and CDR2 (germline): SGHRS, YFSETQ. V lost 4 bases and J lost 8, with 10 bases in between. The CDR3 is 13 residues long. The chain's CDR3 is CASSPDRDSPLHF. The DNA of the CDR3 is TGCGCCAGCAGCCCCGACCGGGATTCACCCCTCCACTTT.

The V gene is TRBV9, the J gene TRBJ1-2; 8 bases agree with TRBD1. The CDR3 extends over 15 amino acids. The junction had 7 bases not matched to a gene; V was cut back by 2 bases and J by 4 bases. Germline CDR1 and CDR2: SGDLS and YYNGEE. CDR3 coding DNA: TGTGCCAGCAGCGTTTCTACAACAGGGGGCTATGGCTACACCTTC. This gives the protein CASSVSTTGGYGYTF.

The table lists this clone with a count of one. The J gene is TRBJ2-3, the V gene TRBV6-6; 7 positions match TRBD1. CDR1 is MNHNY and CDR2 is SVGAGI in the germline V gene (reference sequence). J lost 0 bases, V lost 5 bases, and 5 bases had no gene match. The CDR3 runs 15 residues. CDR3 in amino acids: CASSETGSSTDTQYF. The CDR3 DNA sequence: TGTGCCAGCAGTGAGACAGGGTCGAGCACAGATACGCAGTATTTT.

This CDR3 reads CASSFRTGQPQHF. The CDR3 DNA reads TGTGCCAGCAGCTTTCGGACAGGTCAGCCCCAGCATTTT. This rearrangement joins TRBV5-6 to TRBJ1-5; 7 nucleotides match TRBD1. The CDR3 contains 13 residues. Germline CDR1 and CDR2: SGHDT and YYEEEE. The V and J ends lost 2 bases and 6 bases, in that order; junction bases with no gene match: 2.

CDR3 nucleotide sequence: TGTGCCAGCAGCTTGGAGAGAGAGGAAGCTTTCTTT. Protein sequence: CASSLEREEAFF. This rearrangement joins TRBV5-6 to TRBJ1-1, with unresolved D. Germline V gives CDR1 SGHDT, CDR2 YYEEEE. Trimming cost V 0 bases and J 8 bases, with 8 bases left between them. The CDR3 covers 12 residues.